A selection of T cell receptor beta chains follows, all from one sample in a study of molecular identifiers for immune sequencing clone quantification. TCRdb analysed the PCR reads with MiXCR anew, one entry per CDR3 protein. The sample consists of around 480,000 distinct CDR3 sequences, roughly a fifth of them appearing once. The sequenced sample consisted of naive CD8+ T cells from blood, with Jurkat cell RNA spiked in. These receptors were taken from a human donor in good health. Some libraries in this study had Jurkat cell RNA spiked in. The CDR3 runs from the conserved cysteine through the conserved F or W. D genes are given only for firm matches. For some rows the clone size is stated as once, few or many, or as a class when expanded; others skip it.

>TRBV7-9|TRBJ2-5|few|NA
CASIERLGEETQYF
TGTGCCAGCATCGAGCGCTTGGGCGAAGAGACCCAGTACTTC
>TRBV6-2/TRBV6-3|TRBJ1-6|few|NA
CASSYWGLGSPLHF
TGTGCCAGCAGTTACTGGGGTCTTGGGTCACCCCTCCACTTT
>TRBV13|TRBJ1-5|many|NA
CASSSRGDGSNQPQHF
TGTGCCAGCAGCTCCCGGGGGGACGGTAGCAATCAGCCCCAGCATTTT
>TRBV20-1|TRBJ2-3|NA|TRBD2
CSVSSRLAGPTDTQYF
TGCAGTGTCAGTAGCAGACTAGCGGGACCCACAGATACGCAGTATTTT
>TRBV27|TRBJ2-3|many|TRBD2
CASSPSGLYDTQYF
TGTGCCAGCAGCCCTAGCGGGCTCTATGATACGCAGTATTTT
>TRBV5-6|TRBJ1-2|few|NA
CASRESGTAIYGYTF
TGTGCCAGCAGGGAAAGCGGGACGGCAATCTATGGCTACACCTTC
>TRBV10-3|TRBJ2-5|few|NA
CAISEPDLGETQYF
TGTGCCATCAGTGAGCCGGACCTGGGAGAGACCCAGTACTTC
>TRBV5-1|TRBJ2-7|NA|TRBD2
CASSLVSGSSYEQYF
TGCGCCAGCAGCTTGGTGAGCGGGAGCTCCTACGAGCAGTACTTC
>TRBV13|TRBJ2-1|many|NA
CASSPGASSYNEQFF
TGCGCCAGCAGCCCGGGGGCGAGCTCCTACAATGAGCAGTTCTTC
>TRBV6-2/TRBV6-3|TRBJ1-2|few|NA
CASSYSSKTDNYGYTF
TGTGCCAGCAGTTACTCGAGTAAGACCGACAACTATGGCTACACCTTC
>TRBV6-5|TRBJ2-1|few|NA
CASTTDGRSSSYNEQFF
TGTGCCAGCACTACCGATGGGAGGTCGAGCTCCTACAATGAGCAGTTCTTC
>TRBV29-1|TRBJ2-7|many|NA
CSVRGSGLSEQYF
TGCAGCGTTCGGGGCTCCGGCTTATCCGAGCAGTACTTC
>TRBV30|TRBJ2-7|many|NA
CAWSPEYEQYF
TGTGCCTGGAGTCCTGAGTACGAGCAGTACTTC
>TRBV20-1|TRBJ2-7|many|NA
CSARAGLAYEQYF
TGCAGTGCTAGAGCGGGTCTTGCCTACGAGCAGTACTTC
>TRBV6-5|TRBJ2-2|NA|NA
CASGGLMTGELFF
TGTGCCAGCGGAGGGTTGATGACCGGGGAGCTGTTTTTT
>TRBV5-4|TRBJ2-7|NA|NA
CASAYGGVSYEQYF
TGTGCCAGCGCCTACGGCGGGGTCTCCTACGAGCAGTACTTC
>TRBV4-3|TRBJ1-1|many|NA
CASTNSPGGASEAFF
TGCGCCAGCACCAATTCTCCCGGGGGGGCTAGTGAAGCTTTCTTT
>TRBV14|TRBJ2-5|once|NA
CASSHLRNGETQYF
TGTGCCAGCAGCCATCTTAGAAATGGGGAGACCCAGTACTTC
>TRBV9|TRBJ1-1|NA|NA
CASRGLDAEAFF
TGTGCCAGCAGAGGACTGGACGCTGAAGCTTTCTTT
>TRBV9|TRBJ2-7|once|NA
CASSAGGRSYEQYF
TGTGCCAGCAGCGCAGGCGGCAGGAGCTACGAGCAGTACTTC
>TRBV4-1|TRBJ2-7|many|TRBD2
CASSQAHRGLASSYEQYF
TGCGCCAGCAGCCAGGCCCACCGAGGACTAGCGTCCTCCTACGAGCAGTACTTC
>TRBV4-3|TRBJ2-5|NA|NA
CASSQDGTPFQETQYF
TGCGCCAGCAGCCAAGACGGGACTCCATTCCAAGAGACCCAGTACTTC
>TRBV19|TRBJ2-5|NA|NA
CASSNWDGEETQYF
TGTGCCAGTAGTAACTGGGACGGCGAAGAGACCCAGTACTTC
>TRBV12-3/TRBV12-4|TRBJ1-2|many|NA
CASSLRDRRNYGYTF
TGTGCCAGCAGTTTACGAGACAGGAGAAACTATGGCTACACCTTC
>TRBV6-5|TRBJ2-2|few|NA
CASQRYRTGELFF
TGTGCCAGCCAACGGTATAGGACCGGGGAGCTGTTTTTT
>TRBV21-1|TRBJ2-4|few|NA
CASRPGLASFGLAKNIQYF
TGTGCCAGCCGCCCAGGACTAGCAAGTTTCGGTCTAGCCAAAAACATTCAGTACTTC
>TRBV6-5|TRBJ2-1|NA|TRBD1
CASKNRDRGFYEQFF
TGTGCCAGCAAAAACCGGGACAGGGGTTTCTATGAGCAGTTCTTC
>TRBV5-1|TRBJ2-6|many|NA
CASSLARAGANVLTF
TGCGCCAGCAGCCTCGCCCGGGCTGGGGCCAACGTCCTGACTTTC
>TRBV10-3|TRBJ2-7|few|NA
CAISESGYNEQYF
TGTGCCATCAGTGAGTCGGGGTACAACGAGCAGTACTTC
>TRBV28|TRBJ2-7|many|TRBD2
CASSTRVVGGYEQYF
TGTGCCAGCAGTACCCGAGTAGTGGGGGGGTACGAGCAGTACTTC
>TRBV6-2/TRBV6-3|TRBJ1-1|many|NA
CASSRDGFMNTEAFF
TGTGCCAGCAGCCGGGACGGATTCATGAACACTGAAGCTTTCTTT
>TRBV7-2|TRBJ2-3|many|TRBD2
CASSLGATGTSGSDYTDTQYF
TGTGCCAGCAGCTTAGGGGCAACCGGGACTAGCGGGTCGGATTACACAGATACGCAGTATTTT
>TRBV29-1|TRBJ1-3|few|NA
CSVVTAGNTIYF
TGCAGCGTTGTAACAGCTGGAAACACCATATATTTT
>TRBV30|TRBJ2-2|NA|TRBD1
CAWEQGQNTGELFF
TGTGCCTGGGAACAGGGGCAGAACACCGGGGAGCTGTTTTTT
>TRBV4-3|TRBJ1-4|few|TRBD1
CASSHWTGEAEKLFF
TGCGCCAGCAGCCACTGGACAGGGGAGGCTGAAAAACTGTTTTTT
>TRBV4-3|TRBJ2-7|many|NA
CASSQDASRTGIAYEQYF
TGCGCCAGCAGCCAAGATGCCAGCCGAACAGGAATAGCCTACGAGCAGTACTTC
>TRBV7-9|TRBJ2-1|few|NA
CASSPTKNHEQFF
TGTGCCAGCAGCCCCACTAAGAATCATGAGCAGTTCTTC
>TRBV18|TRBJ1-4|many|NA
CASSPFLGAGPTEKLFF
TGTGCCAGCTCACCCTTCCTTGGGGCAGGTCCAACTGAAAAACTGTTTTTT
>TRBV2|TRBJ2-1|NA|NA
CASMLLSGGEQFF
TGTGCCAGCATGCTCCTCAGCGGCGGGGAGCAGTTCTTC
>TRBV7-9|TRBJ2-6|NA|NA
CASSLTWGSSGANALTF
TGTGCCAGCAGCTTAACTTGGGGGTCCTCTGGGGCCAACGCCCTGACTTTC
>TRBV14|TRBJ1-1|few|NA
CASSQGFSGRAEAFF
TGTGCCAGCAGCCAAGGTTTTTCAGGGCGGGCAGAAGCTTTCTTT
>TRBV18|TRBJ2-7|NA|NA
CASSPEGSSYEQYF
TGTGCCAGCTCACCAGAGGGTTCCTCCTACGAGCAGTACTTC
>TRBV5-5|TRBJ2-3|many|TRBD2
CASSLALGGRTDTQYF
TGTGCCAGCAGCCTTGCTCTGGGCGGGAGGACAGATACGCAGTATTTT
>TRBV11-2|TRBJ2-7|NA|TRBD2
CASSFAGGPYEQYF
TGTGCCAGCAGCTTTGCGGGGGGGCCCTACGAGCAGTACTTC
>TRBV9|TRBJ2-7|NA|TRBD1
CASSEQGTVYEQYF
TGTGCCAGCAGCGAACAGGGGACGGTCTACGAGCAGTACTTC
>TRBV10-3|TRBJ1-1|few|NA
CAIRQGSNTEAFF
TGTGCCATCAGACAGGGCTCAAACACTGAAGCTTTCTTT
>TRBV7-9|TRBJ2-3|many|TRBD1
CASSSEGATTDTQYF
TGTGCCAGCAGCTCCGAGGGGGCGACCACAGATACGCAGTATTTT
>TRBV4-3|TRBJ2-5|few|NA
CASSQDRGRTETQYF
TGCGCCAGCAGCCAAGATCGAGGGCGGACAGAGACCCAGTACTTC
>TRBV6-6|TRBJ2-1|many|TRBD1
CASSPWGQGERNEQFF
TGTGCCAGCAGTCCATGGGGACAGGGTGAAAGGAATGAGCAGTTCTTC
>TRBV19|TRBJ1-2|few|NA
CASSIYYRYTF
TGTGCCAGTAGTATTTACTACCGCTACACCTTC
>TRBV6-2/TRBV6-3|TRBJ1-1|many|TRBD1
CASSYYPQGASNEAFF
TGTGCCAGCAGTTACTACCCCCAGGGGGCAAGTAATGAAGCTTTCTTT
>TRBV6-2/TRBV6-3|TRBJ2-5|few|TRBD1
CASSSPGQGSETQYF
TGTGCCAGCAGTAGCCCGGGACAGGGTTCGGAGACCCAGTACTTC
>TRBV28|TRBJ1-6|NA|NA
CASSFASSNSPLHF
TGTGCCAGCAGTTTTGCGAGCTCTAATTCACCCCTCCACTTT
>TRBV14|TRBJ2-7|many|TRBD1
CASSQGPRQGPAEEQYF
TGTGCCAGCAGCCAGGGTCCACGACAGGGTCCCGCGGAGGAGCAGTACTTC